Listed below are T cell receptor beta chains from one sample, sequenced in a study of cytomegalovirus exposure and HLA in healthy donors. Here immunoSEQ multiplex PCR was the method, and the copy in TCRdb shows in-frame clones only, minus some. Of some 130,000 clones in the sample, 65% to 80% were seen once. Sequencing input: PBMCs. These receptor sequences come from a man aged 35 to 55 in good health and CMV-seronegative. CDR3s include the opening cysteine and the closing phenylalanine or tryptophan. Each record gives: clone size, V gene, J gene, D gene, CDR3 protein, CDR3 DNA. A D gene is named only where the DNA matches it firmly. For some rows the clone size is stated as once, few or many, or as a class when expanded; others skip it.

>NA|TRBV6-5|TRBJ2-7|NA
CASSYSVTGSYEQYF
TGTGCCAGCAGTTACTCGGTGACTGGGTCCTACGAGCAGTACTTC
>once|TRBV9|TRBJ1-2|NA
CASSPGGPGEGYTF
TGTGCCAGCAGCCCCGGAGGGCCGGGGGAGGGCTACACCTTC
>once|TRBV5-1|TRBJ1-2|TRBD1
CASSRQGAEYGYTF
TGCGCCAGCAGTAGACAGGGGGCAGAATATGGCTACACCTTC
>few|TRBV7-3|TRBJ2-7|TRBD1
CASSPTGSHEQYF
TGTGCCAGCAGCCCGACAGGGTCCCACGAGCAGTACTTC
>NA|TRBV5-1|TRBJ1-4|NA
CASSFTGEGEGKLFF
TGCGCCAGCTCTTTTACTGGGGAAGGAGAGGGAAAACTGTTTTTT
>NA|TRBV7-2|TRBJ2-7|TRBD2
CASSFGTSGTYEQYF
TGTGCCAGCAGCTTCGGGACTAGCGGAACCTACGAGCAGTACTTC
>NA|TRBV9|TRBJ1-6|TRBD1
CASSGMTGDDNLHF
TGTGCCAGCAGCGGAATGACAGGGGATGACAACCTCCACTTT
>NA|TRBV30|TRBJ2-7|TRBD1
CAWGDRARRGPGEQYF
TGTGCCTGGGGGGACAGGGCCCGACGAGGCCCGGGGGAGCAGTACTTC
>few|TRBV6-5|TRBJ2-7|TRBD1
CASRPSGTGFYEQYF
TGTGCCAGCAGACCCTCCGGGACAGGGTTCTACGAGCAGTACTTC
>NA|TRBV4-3|TRBJ1-1|NA
CASSQAMDSWGPNTEAFF
TGCGCCAGCAGCCAAGCCATGGACAGTTGGGGCCCGAACACTGAAGCTTTCTTT
>NA|TRBV11-3|TRBJ1-2|TRBD1
CASSLDLVRGTRYGYTF
TGTGCCAGCAGCTTAGATCTGGTCAGGGGGACTCGGTATGGCTACACCTTC
>few|TRBV7-8|TRBJ1-2|NA
CASSLGGTYGYTF
TGTGCCAGCAGCTTGGGGGGGACCTATGGCTACACCTTC
>few|TRBV5-1|TRBJ1-6|NA
CASSLGGSSYNSPLHF
TGCGCCAGCAGCTTGGGAGGGAGCTCCTATAATTCACCCCTCCACTTT
>NA|TRBV5-1|TRBJ1-2|NA
CASSLVQGLGYTF
TGCGCCAGCAGCTTGGTTCAGGGGCTTGGCTACACCTTC
>few|TRBV5-5|TRBJ2-6|TRBD1
CASSSRQGTGANVLTF
TGTGCCAGCAGCTCCAGACAGGGGACAGGGGCCAACGTCCTGACTTTC
>few|TRBV2|TRBJ1-1|NA
CASNRDTNTEAFF
TGTGCCAGCAATCGGGACACGAACACTGAAGCTTTCTTT
>NA|TRBV7-9|TRBJ1-2|NA
CASSHRTATNYGYTF
TGTGCCAGCAGCCACCGGACAGCAACTAACTATGGCTACACCTTC
>NA|TRBV9|TRBJ2-1|NA
CASSVQGSYNEQFF
TGTGCCAGCAGCGTACAGGGGTCCTACAATGAGCAGTTCTTC
>NA|TRBV6-5|TRBJ1-5|NA
CASSYGPSGSNQPQHF
TGTGCCAGCAGTTACGGTCCCTCCGGGAGCAATCAGCCCCAGCATTTT
>medium-sized|TRBV9|TRBJ2-3|TRBD2
CASSVLAGGSTDTQYF
TGTGCCAGCAGCGTCCTAGCGGGGGGGAGCACAGATACGCAGTATTTT
>NA|TRBV5-4|TRBJ2-7|NA
CATMAGSKNEQYF
TGTGCCACCATGGCGGGGAGCAAGAACGAGCAGTACTTC
>NA|TRBV5-1|TRBJ2-1|TRBD2
CASSPGTSGNEQFF
TGCGCCAGCAGCCCGGGGACTAGCGGTAATGAGCAGTTCTTC
>NA|TRBV5-6|TRBJ1-1|TRBD1
CASSLEQGAYTEAFF
TGTGCCAGCAGCTTGGAGCAGGGGGCATATACTGAAGCTTTCTTT
>NA|TRBV2|TRBJ1-2|TRBD1
CASSGTGVYGYTF
TGTGCCAGCAGTGGGACAGGGGTCTATGGCTACACCTTC
>NA|TRBV28|TRBJ1-1|TRBD1
CASTSSQGAGDTEAFF
TGTGCCAGCACATCATCACAGGGGGCTGGGGACACTGAAGCTTTCTTT
>NA|TRBV28|TRBJ2-7|TRBD2
CASSFPSGYEQYF
TGTGCCAGCAGTTTCCCTAGCGGCTACGAGCAGTACTTC
>NA|TRBV27|TRBJ1-1|NA
CASSFRYLRASEAFF
TGTGCCAGCAGTTTTAGGTATCTCAGGGCGAGTGAGGCTTTCTTT
>few|TRBV5-1|TRBJ1-1|TRBD1
CASSLRDRHGTEAFF
TGCGCCAGCAGCTTGAGGGACAGACATGGGACTGAAGCTTTCTTT
>NA|TRBV5-1|TRBJ1-2|TRBD1
CASSTGTGRPGYTF
TGCGCCAGCAGCACAGGGACAGGGAGACCGGGCTACACCTTC
>NA|TRBV28|TRBJ1-5|NA
CASSLHYRENQPQHF
TGTGCCAGCAGCCTCCACTACAGGGAAAATCAGCCCCAGCATTTT
>NA|TRBV19|TRBJ1-6|NA
CASSITPNYNSPLHF
TGTGCCAGTAGTATAACTCCAAACTATAATTCACCCCTCCACTTT
>NA|TRBV5-1|TRBJ2-7|NA
CASSLSDSPYEQYF
TGCGCCAGCAGCTTGAGTGACAGCCCCTACGAGCAGTACTTC
>NA|TRBV5-4|TRBJ2-1|TRBD2
CASSVRSGRAYNEQFF
TGTGCCAGCAGCGTACGTAGCGGGAGGGCCTACAATGAGCAGTTCTTC
>NA|TRBV30|TRBJ1-2|NA
CAWTRLGENYGYTF
TGTGCCTGGACCCGGTTAGGGGAAAACTATGGCTACACCTTC
>NA|TRBV7-9|TRBJ2-7|TRBD1
CASSYGTAYEQYF
TGTGCCAGCAGCTACGGGACAGCCTACGAGCAGTACTTC
>NA|TRBV6-5|TRBJ1-2|NA
CASTPGGPTNYGYTF
TGTGCCAGCACCCCGGGGGGTCCCACTAACTATGGCTACACCTTC
>few|TRBV6-5|TRBJ1-4|TRBD1
CASSSSRTGLKLFF
TGTGCCAGCAGTTCATCGCGGACAGGGCTGAAACTGTTTTTT
>NA|TRBV10-2|TRBJ2-6|TRBD1
CASSRDRGTGANVLTF
TGCGCCAGCAGCCGGGACAGGGGTACTGGGGCCAACGTCCTGACTTTC
>NA|TRBV5-6|TRBJ1-5|NA
CASSLGGRGGNQPQHF
TGTGCCAGCAGCTTGGGGGGCCGAGGGGGAAATCAGCCCCAGCATTTT
>NA|TRBV9|TRBJ2-5|NA
CASSVDVGGPQETQYF
TGTGCCAGCAGCGTAGACGTCGGAGGCCCCCAAGAGACCCAGTACTTC
>many|TRBV4-3|TRBJ1-1|NA
CASSQDSPGTTEAFF
TGCGCCAGCAGCCAAGATTCGCCGGGAACCACTGAAGCTTTCTTT
>NA|TRBV29-1|TRBJ2-7|TRBD1
CSVEEGQGSREQYF
TGCAGCGTTGAAGAGGGACAGGGGAGTCGCGAGCAGTACTTC
>NA|TRBV29-1|TRBJ2-1|NA
CSVGDSGSYNEQFF
TGCAGCGTTGGGGATAGCGGCTCCTACAATGAGCAGTTCTTC
>NA|TRBV9|TRBJ2-3|NA
CASNKDSLSTDTQYF
TGTGCCAGCAACAAAGACAGTCTTAGCACAGATACGCAGTATTTT
>NA|TRBV9|TRBJ1-2|TRBD1
CASSVGTGGPSGYTF
TGTGCCAGCAGCGTTGGGACAGGCGGCCCCTCTGGCTACACCTTC
>NA|TRBV6-1|TRBJ2-1|TRBD1
CASSVPGQAYNEQFF
TGTGCCAGCAGTGTACCGGGACAGGCCTACAATGAGCAGTTCTTC
>NA|TRBV11-2|TRBJ1-6|NA
CASSLRGVDSPLHF
TGTGCCAGCAGCCTCAGGGGAGTGGATTCACCCCTCCACTTT
>few|TRBV9|TRBJ2-1|TRBD2
CASTRTGLAGVLGNEQFF
TGTGCCAGCACCAGAACAGGACTAGCGGGGGTACTGGGTAATGAGCAGTTCTTC
>NA|TRBV7-8|TRBJ2-1|TRBD1
CASSLVTGQGPEQFF
TGTGCCAGCAGCTTAGTGACGGGACAGGGGCCGGAGCAGTTCTTC
>NA|TRBV5-1|TRBJ1-2|NA
CASSLAPGDNGYTF
TGCGCCAGCAGCTTGGCCCCCGGGGACAATGGCTACACCTTC
>once|TRBV10-3|TRBJ2-3|TRBD2
CAISVGLAGGDTQYF
TGTGCCATCAGTGTTGGACTAGCGGGAGGAGATACGCAGTATTTT
>few|TRBV7-2|TRBJ2-7|TRBD2
CASCLAGAWYEQYF
TGTGCCAGCTGCCTAGCGGGGGCGTGGTACGAGCAGTACTTC
>NA|TRBV27|TRBJ1-4|TRBD1
CASSGTGGNEKLFF
TGTGCCAGCAGTGGGACAGGAGGTAATGAAAAACTGTTTTTT
>NA|TRBV5-6|TRBJ2-1|TRBD2
CASSLGLARNEQFF
TGTGCCAGCAGCTTGGGACTAGCGAGAAATGAGCAGTTCTTC
>NA|TRBV4-2|TRBJ2-1|NA
CASSQERSGLNEQFF
TGTGCCAGCAGCCAAGAACGCAGCGGGCTAAATGAGCAGTTCTTC
>NA|TRBV5-6|TRBJ2-5|NA
CASSLYRLSGEETQYF
TGTGCCAGCAGCTTGTATAGGTTATCAGGGGAAGAGACCCAGTACTTC
>NA|TRBV25-1|TRBJ2-5|TRBD1
CATLTGQGVEETQYF
TGTGCCACACTAACCGGACAGGGGGTAGAAGAGACCCAGTACTTC